This T cell receptor (beta chain) derives from a study of T cell changes during pregnancy in multiple sclerosis. The assay was immunoSEQ multiplex PCR, and TCRdb's table has in-frame clones only and misses some. The sample comprises 30,000 to 45,000 clones, around nine tenths of which are singletons, and 7.8% rests with the top ten. Germline CDR1 SNHLY, CDR2 FYNNEI. With V trimmed by 6 bases and J by 2 bases, 11 bases remained unmatched. This CDR3 has 16 residues. This receptor was taken from a female donor with multiple sclerosis, enrolled in a pregnancy study. The material sequenced was CD8+ T cells from peripheral blood mononuclear cells, taken before pregnancy. This chain uses TRBV2 with TRBJ2-7; 9 bases agree with TRBD1. CDR3 coding DNA: TGTGCCAGCAGCGACACGGGGACAGGGACCCCCTACGAGCAGTACTTC. Protein product: CASSDTGTGTPYEQYF.